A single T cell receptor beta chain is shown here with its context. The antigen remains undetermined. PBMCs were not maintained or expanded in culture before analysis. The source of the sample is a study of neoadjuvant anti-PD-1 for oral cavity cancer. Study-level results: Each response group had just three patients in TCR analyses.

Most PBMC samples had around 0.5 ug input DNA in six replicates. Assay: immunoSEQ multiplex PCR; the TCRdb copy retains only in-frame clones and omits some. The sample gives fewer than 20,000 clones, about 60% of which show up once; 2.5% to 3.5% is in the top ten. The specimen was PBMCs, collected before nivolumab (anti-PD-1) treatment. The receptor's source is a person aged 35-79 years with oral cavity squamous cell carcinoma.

As DNA, the CDR3 is TGTGCCAGCAGTGGAGGGGTCACCGGGGAGCTGTTTTTT. Translated: CASSGGVTGELFF. The chain employs TRBV28 and TRBJ2-2, with D possibly matching TRBD2 (6 bases). CDR3 length: 13 amino acids. The V and J ends lost 5 bases and 4 bases respectively, with 8 bases between them. Per germline, CDR1 MDHEN and CDR2 SYDVKM.